Listed here are 30 T cell receptor beta chains from one sample, sequenced in a study of T-cell reconstitution after alpha-beta-depleted transplantation in children. During its preparation, the TCRbeta library received unique molecular identifiers. TCRdb called the PCR reads again in MiXCR, with one record for every CDR3 protein. The sample holds approximately 430,000 distinct CDR3 sequences, around 15% seen once. The sequences come from PBMCs, mostly from graft donor cells, collected 360 days after TCRalphabeta/CD19-depleted stem cell transplant. The receptor set was obtained from a boy in the first two years of life who had a stem cell transplant for Wiskott-Aldrich syndrome, so the T cells may come from the graft donor.

The chain joins TRBV5-1 to TRBJ1-2; TRBD1 matches 7 bases. CDR1 SGHRS and CDR2 YFSETQ come from the germline V gene. The CDR3 runs to 15 residues. V lost 0 bases, J lost 4 bases, and 6 bases stayed unmatched. The CDR3, as DNA: TGCGCCAGCAGCTTGGGGACAGGAGCCTCCTATGGCTACACCTTC. It codes for CASSLGTGASYGYTF.

In its sample, this clonotype was seen a few times. The genes are TRBV4-2 and TRBJ2-1; TRBD2 matches at 8 bases. Trimming cost V 4 bases and J 5 bases; bases outside gene matches: 10. The CDR3 is 16 amino acids. Germline-derived CDR1 and CDR2 are LGHNA and YNFKEQ. In DNA form, the CDR3 reads TGTGCCAGCAGCCCCCGGAGGACTAGCTTTGACAATGAGCAGTTCTTC. This translates into CASSPRRTSFDNEQFF.

V and J are TRBV24-1 and TRBJ2-5; 10 positions agree with TRBD1. The V gene end was trimmed by 0 bases and the J gene end by 7 bases; junction bases not matched to a gene: 10. From germline, CDR1 is KGHDR and CDR2 SFDVKD. This CDR3 contains 17 residues. As DNA, the CDR3 is TGTGCCACCAGTGATTTGCCGGGGACAGGGGACTTAGGGACCCAGTACTTC. Protein product: CATSDLPGTGDLGTQYF.

The V gene is TRBV11-2, the J gene TRBJ1-2; 10 positions agree with TRBD1. Germline V gene data show CDR1 as SGHAT and CDR2 as FQNNGV. J lost 4 bases, V lost 4 bases, and 6 bases had no gene match. This CDR3 region has 15 residues. CDR3 protein: CASSSLRDRGYGYTF. As DNA, the CDR3 is TGTGCCAGCAGCTCCCTTCGGGACAGGGGCTATGGCTACACCTTC.

This clonotype has a count of ten or more. CDR3 DNA: TGCGCCAGCAGCTTGATCGTGCCTAGCGGTTACAATGAGCAGTTCTTC. As protein: CASSLIVPSGYNEQFF. The rearrangement joins TRBV5-1 to TRBJ2-1; 7 nucleotides line up with TRBD2. The CDR3 is made up of 16 amino acids. From germline, CDR1 is SGHRS and CDR2 YFSETQ. V shed 1 base and J 4 bases; nucleotides not matched to a gene: 8.

The CDR3 sequence is CASSLIAGGLNTGELFF. CDR3 sequence (DNA): TGTGCCAGCAGTTTAATAGCAGGGGGCCTCAACACCGGGGAGCTGTTTTTT. V usage is TRBV12-3 or TRBV12-4 and J usage is TRBJ2-2, with TRBD1 matching 8 bases. CDR3 size: 17 residues. Losses at the gene ends were 2 bases for V and 2 bases for J; bases not matched to a gene: 7.

The chain joins TRBV5-1 to TRBJ2-2; TRBD1 aligns across 7 bases. V lost 3 bases to trimming and J lost 0 bases; unmatched junction nucleotides: 8. The germline gives CDR1 SGHRS, CDR2 YFSETQ. The CDR3 is 17 residues long. The DNA of the CDR3 is TGCGCCAGCAGCTCTAAGGGGGCACCCTCGAACACCGGGGAGCTGTTTTTT. As protein: CASSSKGAPSNTGELFF.

The chain is built from TRBV10-3 and TRBJ2-2; perhaps TRBD1 as D (5 bases). From germline, CDR1 is ENHRY and CDR2 SYGVKD. Trimming pared 7 bases from V and 5 bases from J, leaving 11 bases between. This CDR3 has 13 amino acids. This CDR3 is CAITRQTTGELFF. CDR3 in DNA: TGTGCCATCACTCGACAGACTACCGGGGAGCTGTTTTTT.

The CDR3 spells CASSLGAGIGDVGVSTQYF. CDR3 bases: TGCGCCAGCAGCTTGGGAGCGGGGATAGGGGACGTCGGGGTCTCGACGCAGTACTTC. This sequence joins TRBV5-1 and TRBJ2-7, with TRBD2 matching over 7 bases. CDR3 length: 19 amino acids. Germline CDR1 and CDR2: SGHRS and YFSETQ. V was pared by 0 bases and J by 9 bases, with 24 bases of the junction left unmatched.

This clonotype was seen only a few times. This chain links TRBV7-2 with TRBJ2-1; TRBD2 aligns across 7 bases. The V gene end was trimmed by 6 bases and the J gene end by 1 base; junction bases not matched to a gene: 6. This CDR3 region has 15 residues. Looked up from germline, CDR1 is SGHTA and CDR2 is FQGNSA. CDR3 sequence reads: CASRHPGGSYNEQFF. The CDR3, as DNA: TGTGCCAGCAGGCACCCCGGGGGGTCCTACAATGAGCAGTTCTTC.

The J gene is TRBJ2-7, the V gene TRBV12-3 or TRBV12-4; 7 positions match TRBD2. V trimming: 5 bases; J trimming: 0 bases; junction bases outside the gene matches: 10. The CDR3 extends over 16 amino acids. The DNA of the CDR3 is TGTGCCAGCAGTCCATCCGGTGGGGGGGACTCCTACGAGCAGTACTTC. Protein: CASSPSGGGDSYEQYF.

This chain connects TRBV24-1 to TRBJ2-2, with D possibly matching TRBD1 (5 bases). This CDR3 comprises 14 residues. The germline V gene has CDR1 KGHDR and CDR2 SFDVKD. The germline V and J ends were trimmed by 4 bases and 8 bases, with 13 bases remaining between them. The CDR3 DNA is TGTGCCACCAGTGACCTTGGACAAGCTGGGGAGCTGTTTTTT. Its protein product is CATSDLGQAGELFF.

This chain joins TRBV12-3 or TRBV12-4 and TRBJ1-1; possible D gene TRBD1, 6 bases. V was clipped by 5 bases and J by 1 base, with 14 bases between them. This CDR3 comprises 15 residues. For the CDR3, the DNA is TGTGCCAGCAGTCCCACAGGGCTCGGGAACACTGAAGCTTTCTTT. It codes for CASSPTGLGNTEAFF.

This chain uses TRBV12-3 or TRBV12-4 with TRBJ2-1, with D perhaps matching TRBD2 (6 bases). The CDR3 extends over 12 amino acids. The V end was cut by 6 bases, the J end by 8 bases, with 11 bases between. This chain's CDR3 is CASSSGTYEQFF. The DNA for the CDR3 is TGTGCCAGCAGCTCCGGGACTTATGAGCAGTTCTTC.

This clonotype was counted many times. The chain links TRBV6-5 to TRBJ2-2; either TRBD1 or TRBD2 may supply D (6 bases each). Germline V gives CDR1 MNHEY, CDR2 SVGAGI. Trimming took off 8 bases at V and 1 base at J, with 17 bases between the two ends. The CDR3 runs 16 residues. This CDR3 reads CASRRLGGRNTGELFF. For the CDR3, the DNA is TGTGCCAGCCGGCGCTTGGGGGGCAGGAACACCGGGGAGCTGTTTTTT.

The chain employs TRBV20-1 and TRBJ2-3; the D gene is possibly TRBD1 (5 bases). Per the germline V gene, CDR1 is DFQATT and CDR2 is SNEGSKA (reference sequence). CDR3 length equals 11 residues. V was clipped by 6 bases and J by 5 bases, with 9 bases between them. The CDR3 reads CSARRGDTQYF. The CDR3 nucleotides read TGCAGTGCGAGAAGGGGAGATACGCAGTATTTT.

V gene TRBV5-1 combines with J gene TRBJ2-1; tentative D call: TRBD2 (6 bases). Trimming stripped 4 bases from V and 2 bases from J, with 10 bases between. Germline assignment: CDR1 SGHRS and CDR2 YFSETQ. The length of the CDR3 is 14 residues. The CDR3: CASSLKRAYNEQFF. The CDR3 DNA follows: TGCGCCAGCAGCCTCAAGCGGGCCTACAATGAGCAGTTCTTC.

The table lists this clonotype with a few counts. J is TRBJ1-5 and V is TRBV2, with D possibly matching TRBD1 (6 bases). Trimming pared 6 bases from V and 11 bases from J, leaving 17 bases between. Germline assignment: CDR1 SNHLY and CDR2 FYNNEI. The CDR3 loop spans 13 amino acids. CDR3: CASRHYEDSTQHF. The DNA of the CDR3 is TGTGCCAGCAGGCATTACGAGGACAGCACCCAGCATTTT.

A few counts support this clonotype. The V gene is TRBV15, the J gene TRBJ1-2; D unresolved. Trimming left V 0 bases short and J 11 bases short, with 13 bases between. This CDR3 comprises 13 residues. Germline CDR1 reads LNHNV; CDR2 reads YYDKDF (reference sequence). The CDR3 reads CATSRDAHGKYTF. The CDR3 nucleotides read TGTGCCACCAGCAGAGACGCACACGGAAAGTACACCTTC.

V gene TRBV6-5 combines with J gene TRBJ2-7; tentatively, D is TRBD2 (5 bases). Trimming removed 4 bases from V and 9 bases from J, with 13 bases in between. The CDR3 runs to 12 residues. Looked up from germline, CDR1 is MNHEY and CDR2 is SVGAGI. The CDR3 nucleotides are TGTGCCAGCAGTTTGTGGGGAAGCGGGCAGTACTTC. Translated: CASSLWGSGQYF.

The rearrangement links TRBV20-1 to TRBJ2-3, with 9 bases matching TRBD1. Germline CDR1 reads DFQATT; CDR2 reads SNEGSKA (reference sequence). V shed 6 bases, J shed 2 bases, and the junction held 9 bases outside the gene matches. The CDR3 runs to 15 residues. CDR3 sequence (DNA): TGCAGTGCACGGTCCGGGACAGGGATCACAGATACGCAGTATTTT. As protein: CSARSGTGITDTQYF.

This clonotype has at least ten counts. The chain joins TRBV15 to TRBJ2-3; D gene uncertain. V shed 1 base and J shed 8 bases, with 7 bases lying between them. The CDR3 has 12 amino acids. Looked up from germline, CDR1 is LNHNV and CDR2 is YYDKDF (reference sequence). The CDR3 is CATSRAGGTQYF. CDR3 DNA sequence: TGTGCCACCAGCAGAGCAGGTGGTACGCAGTATTTT.

This clonotype occurred a few times. The chain couples TRBV5-6 to TRBJ2-1; D is unclear. CDR1 SGHDT and CDR2 YYEEEE come from the germline V gene. The CDR3 extends over 15 amino acids. V gave up 1 base and J gave up 5 bases, with 13 bases separating them. In DNA form, the CDR3 reads TGTGCCAGCAGCTTGTGGTGGATACCACACAATGAGCAGTTCTTC. Its translation: CASSLWWIPHNEQFF.

Comments on this clonotype: The junction and the germline gene differ at one end; a read error may be behind it. The chain recombines TRBV20-1 with TRBJ2-2; possibly TRBD1 or TRBD2 for D (6 bases each). CDR3 size: 17 residues. The germline V gene has CDR1 DFQATT and CDR2 SNEGSKA (reference sequence). In DNA, the CDR3 is TGCTGTGCTAGAGATCGGGGGCGGCATTTGAACACCGGGGAGCTGTTTTTT. Translating it yields CCARDRGRHLNTGELFF.

This clonotype was found many times. The J gene is TRBJ2-7, the V gene TRBV12-3 or TRBV12-4, with D unresolved. V gave up 4 bases and J gave up 2 bases, with 15 bases separating them. The CDR3 consists of 15 residues. The CDR3, as DNA: TGTGCCAGCAGTTCAAGATCCCTTCTCCCCTACGAGCAGTACTTC. This codes for CASSSRSLLPYEQYF.

The table lists this clonotype with a few counts. J is TRBJ2-7 and V is TRBV28, with TRBD2 matching 13 bases. The CDR3 runs to 16 residues. Trimming took 5 bases from V and 1 from J; bases not matched to a gene: 5. Germline CDR1 MDHEN, CDR2 SYDVKM. The DNA of the CDR3 is TGTGCCAGCAGTCCTAGACTAGCGGGGGGTTCCTACGAGCAGTACTTC. As protein: CASSPRLAGGSYEQYF. The variable domain in full, completed from reference TRBV28 and TRBJ2-7, reads DVKVTQSSRYLVKRTGEKVFLECVQDMDHENMFWYRQDPGLGLRLIYFSYDVKMKEKGDIPEGYSVSREKKERFSLILESASTNQTSMYLCASSPRLAGGSYEQYFGPGTRLTVT.

This chain uses TRBV6-1 with TRBJ1-6; 7 nucleotides line up with TRBD1. CDR1 is MNHNS and CDR2 is SASEGT in the germline V gene. The ends lost 5 bases at V and 7 bases at J; junction bases unmatched: 20. The CDR3 consists of 19 residues. Written as DNA, the CDR3 is TGTGCCAGCAGTATATGGGGGGAGGGGGCGAGAGGAAAAAATTCACCCCTCCACTTT. Its protein product is CASSIWGEGARGKNSPLHF.

In this sample, this clonotype turned up a few times. V is TRBV10-3 and J is TRBJ2-3, with 14 bases lining up with TRBD2. V lost 6 bases and J lost 3; bases outside the gene matches: 2. The CDR3 extends over 15 amino acids. The germline CDR1 and CDR2 sequences are ENHRY and SYGVKD. Here the CDR3 reads CAIRGLAGVTDTQYF. CDR3 nucleotide sequence: TGTGCCATCAGGGGACTAGCGGGAGTGACAGATACGCAGTATTTT.

This clonotype was recorded once. This rearrangement joins TRBV7-6 to TRBJ2-3; TRBD2 agrees at 8 bases. V was clipped by 1 base and J by 2 bases; unmatched bases: 11. Germline-derived CDR1 and CDR2 are SGHVS and FNYEAQ. The CDR3 runs to 18 residues. The CDR3 loop reads CASSLEAGTRFVTDTQYF. CDR3 sequence (DNA): TGTGCCAGCAGCTTAGAGGCCGGGACTAGGTTCGTCACAGATACGCAGTATTTT.

This chain uses TRBV20-1 with TRBJ2-7; TRBD1 matches 8 bases. J was trimmed by 2 bases and V by 0 bases; bases with no gene match: 6. This CDR3 has 15 residues. Germline V gene sequence: CDR1 DFQATT, CDR2 SNEGSKA (reference sequence). The CDR3 sequence is CSARDLRTGPYEQYF. The CDR3 DNA is TGCAGTGCTAGAGATTTACGGACAGGGCCCTACGAGCAGTACTTC.